The T cell receptor beta chain under discussion was sequenced for a study of cytomegalovirus exposure and HLA in healthy donors. The CDR3 consists of 12 residues. Looked up from germline, CDR1 is SGHNT and CDR2 is YYREEE (reference sequence). V was pared by 9 bases and J by 6 bases, with 12 bases between. The PCR had 60 Vbeta and 13 Jbeta primers. TCRdb's copy holds only in-frame clones and misses some; the assay was immunoSEQ multiplex PCR. This sample has fewer than 250,000 clones; 70% to 80% occur once, and the top ten carry less than 2%. In this sample, this clone turned up a few times. V is TRBV5-4 and J is TRBJ2-2, with no clear D. The source of this sequence is a young woman in good health and CMV-seronegative. The sample was PBMCs. The CDR3 nucleotides are TGTGCCACCGCGATGGGCCCCGGGGAGCTGTTTTTT. This gives the protein CATAMGPGELFF. Full variable domain (outside the CDR3, taken from reference TRBV5-4 and TRBJ2-2): ETGVTQSPTHLIKTRGQQVTLRCSSQSGHNTVSWYQQALGQGPQFIFQYYREEENGRGNFPPRFSGLQFPNYSSELNVNALELDDSALYLCATAMGPGELFFGEGSRLTVL.